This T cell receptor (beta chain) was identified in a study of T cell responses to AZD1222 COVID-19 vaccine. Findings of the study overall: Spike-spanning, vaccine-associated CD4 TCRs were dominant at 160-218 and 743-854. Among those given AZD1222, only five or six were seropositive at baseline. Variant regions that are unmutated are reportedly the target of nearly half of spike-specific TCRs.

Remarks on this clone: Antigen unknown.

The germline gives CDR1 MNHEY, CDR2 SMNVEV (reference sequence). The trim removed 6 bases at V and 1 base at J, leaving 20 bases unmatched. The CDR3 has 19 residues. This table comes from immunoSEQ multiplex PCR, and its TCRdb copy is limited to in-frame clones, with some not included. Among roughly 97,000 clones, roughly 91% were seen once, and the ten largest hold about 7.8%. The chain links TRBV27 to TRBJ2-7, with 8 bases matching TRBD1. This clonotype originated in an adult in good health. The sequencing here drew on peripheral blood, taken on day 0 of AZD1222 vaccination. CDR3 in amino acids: CASRPLGQGSTLRSYEQYF. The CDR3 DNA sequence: TGTGCCAGCAGACCCCTTGGACAGGGAAGCACTCTCAGATCCTACGAGCAGTACTTC.